This T cell receptor beta chain was identified in a study of blood T cell repertoires in COVID-19. V was cut by 3 bases and J by 6 bases, with 9 bases left in between. The germline V gene encodes CDR1 GTSNPN and CDR2 SVGIG (reference sequence). The CDR3 is 11 amino acids. Assay: immunoSEQ multiplex PCR; the TCRdb copy retains only in-frame clones and omits some. The data contain hundreds of thousands of clones, around four fifths of them singletons. Input material: peripheral blood. J is TRBJ2-7 and V is TRBV30, with D perhaps TRBD1 (6 bases). The clonotype originates from a man of 80 years or more with acute or convalescent COVID-19. The CDR3: CAWSAGAEQYF. CDR3 DNA: TGTGCCTGGAGCGCAGGGGCCGAGCAGTACTTC.